This T cell receptor (beta chain) was sequenced in a study of blood T cell repertoires in COVID-19. TCRdb keeps only in-frame clones here, not all; method: immunoSEQ multiplex PCR. The sample yields roughly 200,000 clones, 75% to 90% seen once. CDR3 length equals 13 residues. Looked up from germline, CDR1 is SNHLY and CDR2 is FYNNEI. V shed 8 bases and J shed 6 bases, with 14 bases lying between them. The clonotype originates from a man aged 35 to 55 who had recovered from COVID-19. Sequenced: PBMCs or T cells enriched from blood (not recorded which). V and J are TRBV2 and TRBJ1-5; weak D call: TRBD1 (5 bases). The CDR3 nucleotides are TGTGCCAGCTTGAAGGGGTCGGGTCAGCCCCAGCATTTT. It is translated as CASLKGSGQPQHF.